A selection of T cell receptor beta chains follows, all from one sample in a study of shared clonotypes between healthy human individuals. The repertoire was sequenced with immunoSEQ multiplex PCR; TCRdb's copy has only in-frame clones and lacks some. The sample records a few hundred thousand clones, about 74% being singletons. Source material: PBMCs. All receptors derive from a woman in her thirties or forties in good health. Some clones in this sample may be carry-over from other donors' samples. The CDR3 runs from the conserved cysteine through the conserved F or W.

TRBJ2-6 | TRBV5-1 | CASSLAATPGANVLTF
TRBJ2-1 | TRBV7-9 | CASNAHSGRDYNEQFF
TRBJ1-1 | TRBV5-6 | CASSSPGDLKDTEAFF
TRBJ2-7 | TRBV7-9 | CASSLGDLPYSYEQYF
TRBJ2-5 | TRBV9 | CASSVGGGGLRETQYF
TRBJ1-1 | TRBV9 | CASAGGGGKSAFF
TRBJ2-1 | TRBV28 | CASSGVSGEGYNEQFF
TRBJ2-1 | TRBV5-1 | CASSLGGGISGSREQFF
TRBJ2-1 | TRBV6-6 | CASSRDSAYNEQFF
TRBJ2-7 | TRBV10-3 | CAISDRGQGIYEQYF
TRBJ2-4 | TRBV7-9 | CASSLPLAEAIQYF
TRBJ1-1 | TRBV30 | CASGGGGTEAFF
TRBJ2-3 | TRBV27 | CASSPGTDTQYF
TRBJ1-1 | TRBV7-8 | CASSLNAGVVPEAFF
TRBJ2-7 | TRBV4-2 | CASSPQTGGPDEQYF
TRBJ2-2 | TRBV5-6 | CASSFQGSRAGELFF
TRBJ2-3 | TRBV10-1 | CASSEVDWTDTQYF
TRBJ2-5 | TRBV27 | CASSPTSTGFETQYF
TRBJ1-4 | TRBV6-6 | CASSPRVGEKLFF
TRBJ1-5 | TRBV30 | CAWSVLNSNQPQHF
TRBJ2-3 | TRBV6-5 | CASSYSPYTQYF
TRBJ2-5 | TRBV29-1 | CSVVPGNQETQYF
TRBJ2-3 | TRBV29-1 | CSVGPSSTDTQYF
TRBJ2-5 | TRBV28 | CASKLAGETSWGETQYF
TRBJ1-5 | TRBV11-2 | CASSFHRDGQPQHF
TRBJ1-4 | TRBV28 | CASRPGQINEKLFF
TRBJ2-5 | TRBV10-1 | CASSDYRGETQYF
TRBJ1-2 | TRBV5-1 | CASSPTGFGYTF
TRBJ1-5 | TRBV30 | CAWSPGSGSNQPQHF
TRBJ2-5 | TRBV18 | CASSSALAGGPETQYF
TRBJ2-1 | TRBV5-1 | CASSLSFRGRVANEQFF
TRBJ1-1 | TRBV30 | CAWRGDRGRGTEAFF
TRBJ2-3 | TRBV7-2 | CASSRGLAGVSDTQYF
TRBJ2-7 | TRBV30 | CAWSVRGSSYEQYF
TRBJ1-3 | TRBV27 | CASSLHGNSGNTIYF
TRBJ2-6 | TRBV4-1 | CASSRITAGQHSGANVLTF
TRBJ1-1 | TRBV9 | CASSVGAMNTEAFF
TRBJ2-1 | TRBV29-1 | CSGDTSGRTGEQFF
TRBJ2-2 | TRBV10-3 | CAISRLAETGELFF
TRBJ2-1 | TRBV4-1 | CASSQEGTTGGEQFF
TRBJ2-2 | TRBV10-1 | CASSELYGTNTGELFF
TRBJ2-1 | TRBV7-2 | CASSNVAGGFGEQFF
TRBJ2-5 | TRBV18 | CASSPPSGRETQYF
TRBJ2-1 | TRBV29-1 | CSGEGLAGANSYNEQFF
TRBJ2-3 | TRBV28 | CASCRDRGGDTQYF
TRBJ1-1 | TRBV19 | CASSATGRAFF
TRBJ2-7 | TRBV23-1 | CASIVGTITALIDYEQYF
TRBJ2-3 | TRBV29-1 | CSVEYGDTQYF
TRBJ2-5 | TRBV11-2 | CASSLDWGQAIETQYF
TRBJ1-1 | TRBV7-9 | CASSTGQGGYTEAFF
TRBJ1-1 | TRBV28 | CASSSQGAPEAFF
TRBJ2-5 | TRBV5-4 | CASSLPEETQYF
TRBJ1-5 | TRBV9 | CASSVGQVDQPQHF